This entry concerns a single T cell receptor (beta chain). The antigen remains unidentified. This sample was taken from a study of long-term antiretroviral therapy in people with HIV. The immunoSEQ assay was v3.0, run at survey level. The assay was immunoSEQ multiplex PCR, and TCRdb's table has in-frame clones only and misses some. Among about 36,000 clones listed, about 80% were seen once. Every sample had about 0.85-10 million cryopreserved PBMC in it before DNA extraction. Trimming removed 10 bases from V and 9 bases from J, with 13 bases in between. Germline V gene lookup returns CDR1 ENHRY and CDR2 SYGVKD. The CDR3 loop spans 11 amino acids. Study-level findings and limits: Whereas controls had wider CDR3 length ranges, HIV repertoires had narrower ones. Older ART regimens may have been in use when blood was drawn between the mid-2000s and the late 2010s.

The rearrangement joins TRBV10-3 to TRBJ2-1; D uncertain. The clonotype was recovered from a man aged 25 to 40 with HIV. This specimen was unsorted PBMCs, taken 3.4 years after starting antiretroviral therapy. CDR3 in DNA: TGTGCCACGGCCATTGCACGTGAGCAGTTCTTC. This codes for CATAIAREQFF.